This T cell receptor beta chain derives from a study of beta chain features in type 1 diabetes. Study-level findings and limits: TCRB CDR3s were moderately but significantly shorter in Type 1 diabetes patients in all four CD4+ subsets.

The CDR3 extends over 16 amino acids. CDR1 is SGHRS and CDR2 is YFSETQ in the germline V gene. The V and J ends lost 4 bases and 5 bases respectively, with 16 bases between them. About this clone: Its target is not known.

Expressed TCRB transcripts were sequenced because the entire RNA isolate underwent reverse transcription. The assay was immunoSEQ multiplex PCR, and TCRdb's table has in-frame clones only and misses some. The sample yields 500,000 to 650,000 clones, roughly an eighth seen once. The specimen sequenced was naive CD4+ T cells from blood. This sequence originates from a man aged 25-40 years with type 1 diabetes. This chain uses TRBV5-1 with TRBJ1-6; D is uncertain. The CDR3 region has the DNA TGCGCCAGCAGCCCCGCACCAGGAAGGGATAATTCACCCCTCCACTTT. Protein product: CASSPAPGRDNSPLHF.